This T cell receptor (beta chain) was obtained from a study of T cell responses to AZD1222 COVID-19 vaccine. Study outcomes and limitations: The reported proportion of spike-specific TCRs targeting unmutated variant regions was nearly half.

V lost 5 bases to trimming and J lost 9 bases, with 19 bases between them. The CDR3 covers 14 residues. Germline assignment: CDR1 MDHEN and CDR2 SYDVKM. The protocol was immunoSEQ multiplex PCR, while the TCRdb copy is restricted to in-frame clones and leaves out a portion. Of 77,000 or so clones listed, more than 85% are singletons. This clone appeared a few times. The target antigen is unknown. The TCR sequence derives from an adult who received the AZD1222 COVID-19 vaccine. Sequenced here: peripheral blood, sampled 28 days after the second AZD1222 dose. J is TRBJ1-2 and V is TRBV28; possible D gene TRBD1, 6 bases. The CDR3 spells CASSTDRLERSYTF. The CDR3, as DNA: TGTGCCAGCAGTACCGACAGGCTCGAGCGGAGCTACACCTTC.